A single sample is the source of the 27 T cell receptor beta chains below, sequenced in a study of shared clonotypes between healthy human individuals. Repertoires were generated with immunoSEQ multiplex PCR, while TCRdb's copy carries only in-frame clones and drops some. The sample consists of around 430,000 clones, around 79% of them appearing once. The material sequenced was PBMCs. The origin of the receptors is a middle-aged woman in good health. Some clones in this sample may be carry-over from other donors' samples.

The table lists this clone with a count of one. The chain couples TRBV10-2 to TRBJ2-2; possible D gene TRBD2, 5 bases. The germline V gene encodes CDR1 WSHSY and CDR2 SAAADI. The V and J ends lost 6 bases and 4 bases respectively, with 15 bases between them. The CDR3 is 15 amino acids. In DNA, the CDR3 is TGCGCCAGCAGCGAATGGCGGGCCACCACCGGGGAGCTGTTTTTT. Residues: CASSEWRATTGELFF.

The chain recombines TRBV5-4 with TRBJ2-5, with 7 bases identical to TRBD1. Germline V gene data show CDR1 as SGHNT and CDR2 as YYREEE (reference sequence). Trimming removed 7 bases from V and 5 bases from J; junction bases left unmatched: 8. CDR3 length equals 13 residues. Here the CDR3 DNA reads TGTGCCAGCGGATACAGGGGAAGCGAGACCCAGTACTTC. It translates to CASGYRGSETQYF.

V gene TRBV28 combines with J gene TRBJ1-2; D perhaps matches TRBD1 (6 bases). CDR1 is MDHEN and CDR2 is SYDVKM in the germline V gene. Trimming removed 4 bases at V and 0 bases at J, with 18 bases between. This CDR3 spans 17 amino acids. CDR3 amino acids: CASSSPRPGQTNYGYTF. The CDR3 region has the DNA TGTGCCAGCAGTTCACCGCGTCCGGGACAAACTAACTATGGCTACACCTTC.

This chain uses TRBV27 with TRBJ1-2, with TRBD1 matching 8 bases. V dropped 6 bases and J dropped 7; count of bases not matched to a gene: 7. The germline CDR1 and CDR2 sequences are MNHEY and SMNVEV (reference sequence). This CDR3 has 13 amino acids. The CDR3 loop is CASRKTGDRGYTF. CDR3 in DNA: TGTGCCAGCAGGAAGACAGGGGATCGTGGCTACACCTTC.

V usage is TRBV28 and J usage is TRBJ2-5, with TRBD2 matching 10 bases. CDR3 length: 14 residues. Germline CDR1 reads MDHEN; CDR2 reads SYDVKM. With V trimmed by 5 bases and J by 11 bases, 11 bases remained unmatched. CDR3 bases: TGTGCCAGCAGTCCCCCCGGGACTAGCGAGGAGCAGTACTTC. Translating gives CASSPPGTSEEQYF.

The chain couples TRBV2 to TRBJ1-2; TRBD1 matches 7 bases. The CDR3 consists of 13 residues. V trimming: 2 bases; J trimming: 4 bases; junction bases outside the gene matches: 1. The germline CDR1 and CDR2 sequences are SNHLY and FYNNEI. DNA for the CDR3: TGTGCCAGCAGTGAAAACAGGGGCTATGGCTACACCTTC. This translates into CASSENRGYGYTF.

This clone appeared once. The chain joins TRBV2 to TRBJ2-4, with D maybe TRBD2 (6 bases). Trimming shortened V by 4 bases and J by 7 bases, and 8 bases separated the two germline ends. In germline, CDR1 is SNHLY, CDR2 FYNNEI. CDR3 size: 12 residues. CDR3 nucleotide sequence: TGTGCCAGCAGTGGGAGGGTGAACATTCAGTACTTC. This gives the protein CASSGRVNIQYF.

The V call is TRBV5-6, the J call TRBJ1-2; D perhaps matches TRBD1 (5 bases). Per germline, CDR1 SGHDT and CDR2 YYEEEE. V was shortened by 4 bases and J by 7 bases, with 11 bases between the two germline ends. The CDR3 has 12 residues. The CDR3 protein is CASSLGRGGYTF. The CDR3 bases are TGTGCCAGCAGCCTGGGGAGGGGTGGCTACACCTTC.

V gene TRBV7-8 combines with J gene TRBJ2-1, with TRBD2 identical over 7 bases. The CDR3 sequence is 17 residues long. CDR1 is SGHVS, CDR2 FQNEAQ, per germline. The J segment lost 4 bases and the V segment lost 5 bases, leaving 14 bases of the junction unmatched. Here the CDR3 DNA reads TGTGCCAGCAGCGGGGGGGTTAGCGGTTACCAATACAATGAGCAGTTCTTC. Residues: CASSGGVSGYQYNEQFF.

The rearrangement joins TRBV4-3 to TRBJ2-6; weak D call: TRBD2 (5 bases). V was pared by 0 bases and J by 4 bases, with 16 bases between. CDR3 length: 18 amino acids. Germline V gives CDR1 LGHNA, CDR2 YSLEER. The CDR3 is CASSQDTLPTGGANVLTF. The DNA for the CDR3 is TGCGCCAGCAGCCAAGATACCCTTCCTACGGGGGGGGCCAACGTCCTGACTTTC.

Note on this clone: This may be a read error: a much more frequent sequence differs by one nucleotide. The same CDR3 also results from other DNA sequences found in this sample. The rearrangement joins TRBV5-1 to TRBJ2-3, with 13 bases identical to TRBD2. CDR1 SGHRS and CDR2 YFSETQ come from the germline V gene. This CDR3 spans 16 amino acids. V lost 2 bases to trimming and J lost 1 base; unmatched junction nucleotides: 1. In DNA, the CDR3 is TGCGCCAGCAGCTTAGGACTAGCGGGAGGCACAGATACGCAGTATTTT. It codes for CASSLGLAGGTDTQYF.

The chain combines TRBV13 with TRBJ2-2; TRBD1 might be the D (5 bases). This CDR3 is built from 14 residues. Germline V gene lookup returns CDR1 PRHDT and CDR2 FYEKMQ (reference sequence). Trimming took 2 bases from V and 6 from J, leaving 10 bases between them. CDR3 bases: TGTGCCAGCAGCTTAAGTCAGGGTTCCGGGGAGCTGTTTTTT. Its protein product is CASSLSQGSGELFF.

The CDR3 nucleotides read TGTGCCAGCAGCTTAGCGGCAGGATCCCGTTCGAGCACAGATACGCAGTATTTT. Its translation is CASSLAAGSRSSTDTQYF. J is TRBJ2-3 and V is TRBV11-1; D call uncertain. CDR1 is SGHAT and CDR2 is FQDESV in the germline V gene (reference sequence). Trimming removed 0 bases at V and 0 bases at J, with 16 bases between. The CDR3 totals 18 residues.

CDR3 in amino acids: CAWSALAGVADTQYF. The CDR3 region has the DNA TGTGCCTGGAGTGCCCTAGCGGGAGTGGCAGATACGCAGTATTTT. The rearrangement joins TRBV30 to TRBJ2-3; 10 bases match TRBD2. This CDR3 is 15 amino acids long. The junction had 5 bases not matched to a gene; V was cut back by 1 base and J by 4 bases. Germline CDR1 GTSNPN, CDR2 SVGIG (reference sequence).

The CDR3 DNA reads TGTGCCATCAGGGACGGGACCTTGAACACTGAAGCTTTCTTT. Translated, it gives CAIRDGTLNTEAFF. The gene calls are TRBV10-3 and TRBJ1-1; D might be TRBD1 (5 bases). Germline V gives CDR1 ENHRY, CDR2 SYGVKD. Trimming shortened V by 6 bases and J by 0 bases, and 11 bases separated the two germline ends. This CDR3 region has 14 residues.

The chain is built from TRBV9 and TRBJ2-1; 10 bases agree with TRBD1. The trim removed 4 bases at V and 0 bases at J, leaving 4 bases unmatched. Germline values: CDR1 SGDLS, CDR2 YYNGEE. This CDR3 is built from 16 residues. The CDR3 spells CASSTRQGASYNEQFF. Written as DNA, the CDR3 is TGTGCCAGCAGCACGAGACAGGGGGCCTCCTACAATGAGCAGTTCTTC.

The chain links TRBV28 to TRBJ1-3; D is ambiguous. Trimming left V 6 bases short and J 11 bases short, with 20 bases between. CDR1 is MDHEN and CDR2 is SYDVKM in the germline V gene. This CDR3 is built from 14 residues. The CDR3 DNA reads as TGTGCCAGCAGAGAGACCCGTGGTGTTGGCCCCATATATTTT. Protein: CASRETRGVGPIYF.

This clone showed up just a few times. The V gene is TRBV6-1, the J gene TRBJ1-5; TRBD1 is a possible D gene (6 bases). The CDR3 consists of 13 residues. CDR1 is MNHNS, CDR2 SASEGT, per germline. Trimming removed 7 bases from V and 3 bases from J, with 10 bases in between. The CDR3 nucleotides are TGTGCCAGCACGGACAGCCTCAATCAGCCCCAGCATTTT. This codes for CASTDSLNQPQHF.

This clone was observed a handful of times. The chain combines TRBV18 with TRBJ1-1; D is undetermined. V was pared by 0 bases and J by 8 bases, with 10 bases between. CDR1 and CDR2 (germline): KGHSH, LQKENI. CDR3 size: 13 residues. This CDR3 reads CASSPPSELEAFF. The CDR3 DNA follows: TGTGCCAGCTCACCACCGTCGGAGCTCGAAGCTTTCTTT.

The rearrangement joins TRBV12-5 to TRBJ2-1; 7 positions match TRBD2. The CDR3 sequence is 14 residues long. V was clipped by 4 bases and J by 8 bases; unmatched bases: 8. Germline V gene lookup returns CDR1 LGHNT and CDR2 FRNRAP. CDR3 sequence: CASGSGSGGDEQFF. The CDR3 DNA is TGTGCTAGTGGTTCGGGGTCGGGGGGAGATGAGCAGTTCTTC. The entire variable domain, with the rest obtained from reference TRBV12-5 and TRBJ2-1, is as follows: DARVTQTPRHKVTEMGQEVTMRCQPILGHNTVFWYRQTMMQGLELLAYFRNRAPLDDSGMPKDRFSAEMPDATLATLKIQPSEPRDSAVYFCASGSGSGGDEQFFGPGTRLTVL.

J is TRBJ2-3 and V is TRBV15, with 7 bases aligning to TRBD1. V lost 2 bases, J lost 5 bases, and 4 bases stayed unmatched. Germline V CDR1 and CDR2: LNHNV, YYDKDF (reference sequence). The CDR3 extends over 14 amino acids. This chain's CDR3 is CATSRPWTGDTQYF. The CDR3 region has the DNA TGTGCCACCAGCAGACCTTGGACAGGAGATACGCAGTATTTT.

The CDR3 DNA sequence: TGCGCCAGCAGCCAAACGCCAGCGAAGGCCTACAATGAGCAGTTCTTC. Translated, it gives CASSQTPAKAYNEQFF. The V call is TRBV4-1, the J call TRBJ2-1, with unresolved D. Germline CDR1 is MGHRA and CDR2 is YSYEKL. V was pared by 2 bases and J by 2 bases, with 13 bases between. The CDR3 is 16 amino acids.

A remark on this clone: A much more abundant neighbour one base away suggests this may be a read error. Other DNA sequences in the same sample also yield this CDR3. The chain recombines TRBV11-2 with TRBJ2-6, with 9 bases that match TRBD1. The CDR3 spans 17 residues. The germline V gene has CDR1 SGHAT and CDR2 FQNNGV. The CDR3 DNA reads TGCGCCAGCAGTGTGACAGGGGGTAAGGCTGGGGCCAACGTCCTGACTTTC. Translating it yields CASSVTGGKAGANVLTF.

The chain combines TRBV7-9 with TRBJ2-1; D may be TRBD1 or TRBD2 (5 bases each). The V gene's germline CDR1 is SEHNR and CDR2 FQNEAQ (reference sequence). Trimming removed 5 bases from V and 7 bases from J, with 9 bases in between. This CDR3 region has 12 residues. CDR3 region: CASSRGTNEQFF. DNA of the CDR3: TGTGCCAGCAGCCGTGGGACGAATGAGCAGTTCTTC. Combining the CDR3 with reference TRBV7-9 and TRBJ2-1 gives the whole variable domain DTGVSQNPRHKITKRGQNVTFRCDPISEHNRLYWYRQTLGQGPEFLTYFQNEAQLEKSRLLSDRFSAERPKGSFSTLEIQRTEQGDSAMYLCASSRGTNEQFFGPGTRLTVL.

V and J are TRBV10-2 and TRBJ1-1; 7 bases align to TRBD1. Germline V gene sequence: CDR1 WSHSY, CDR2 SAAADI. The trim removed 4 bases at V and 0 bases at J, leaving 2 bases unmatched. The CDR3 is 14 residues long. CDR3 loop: CASSGGQLNTEAFF. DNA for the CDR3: TGCGCCAGCAGTGGGGGACAGCTGAACACTGAAGCTTTCTTT.

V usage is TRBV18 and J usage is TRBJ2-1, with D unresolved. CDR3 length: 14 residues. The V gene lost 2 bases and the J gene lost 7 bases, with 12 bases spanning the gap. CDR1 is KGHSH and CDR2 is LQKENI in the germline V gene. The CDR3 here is CASSPARASNEQFF. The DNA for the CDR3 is TGTGCCAGCTCACCAGCACGGGCCTCAAATGAGCAGTTCTTC.

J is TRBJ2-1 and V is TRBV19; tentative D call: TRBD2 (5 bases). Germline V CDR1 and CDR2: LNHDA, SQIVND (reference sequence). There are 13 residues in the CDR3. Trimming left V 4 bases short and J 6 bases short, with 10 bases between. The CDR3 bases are TGTGCCAGTAGTAGGCGGACTGGCAATGAGCAGTTCTTC. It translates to CASSRRTGNEQFF.